A single T cell receptor (beta chain) is shown here with its context. In the original processing: For nucleated cells, counts were estimated from reference gene primer amplification. Assay: immunoSEQ multiplex PCR; the TCRdb copy retains only in-frame clones and omits some. The V and J calls and clone size come from that table; D and trimming were worked out from the DNA. The table lists 65,000 to 90,000 clones, 65% to 85% of them singletons, with more than 15% in the top ten. In germline, CDR1 is SGHDT, CDR2 YYEEEE. V was trimmed by 4 bases and J by 4 bases, leaving 9 bases between them. This CDR3 contains 12 residues. The data are from a study of blood T cell repertoires in COVID-19.

The specimen sequenced was peripheral blood. J is TRBJ2-7 and V is TRBV5-6; a possible D gene is TRBD1 (6 bases). The receptor comes from a man between 65 and 80 years old with active or convalescent COVID-19. CDR3 sequence: CASSRTVYEQYF. DNA of the CDR3: TGTGCCAGCAGCCGGACAGTGTACGAGCAGTACTTC.